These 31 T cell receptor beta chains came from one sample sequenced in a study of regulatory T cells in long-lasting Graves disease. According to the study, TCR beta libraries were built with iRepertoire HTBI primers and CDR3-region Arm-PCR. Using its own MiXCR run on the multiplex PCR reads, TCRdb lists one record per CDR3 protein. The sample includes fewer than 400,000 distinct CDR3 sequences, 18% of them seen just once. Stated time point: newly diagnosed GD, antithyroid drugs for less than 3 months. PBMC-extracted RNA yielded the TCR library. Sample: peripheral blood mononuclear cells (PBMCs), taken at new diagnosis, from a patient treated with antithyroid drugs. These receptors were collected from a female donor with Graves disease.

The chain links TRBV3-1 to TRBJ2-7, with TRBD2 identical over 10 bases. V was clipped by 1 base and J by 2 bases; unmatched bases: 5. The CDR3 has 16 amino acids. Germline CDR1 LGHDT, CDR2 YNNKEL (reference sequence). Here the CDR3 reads CASSQALAGTPYEQYF. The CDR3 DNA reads TGTGCCAGCAGCCAAGCACTAGCGGGGACCCCCTACGAGCAGTACTTC.

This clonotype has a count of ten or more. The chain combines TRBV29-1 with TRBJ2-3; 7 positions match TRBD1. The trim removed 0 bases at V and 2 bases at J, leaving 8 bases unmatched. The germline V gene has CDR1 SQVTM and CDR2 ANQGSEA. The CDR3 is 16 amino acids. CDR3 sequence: CSVEDKAGGVTDTQYF. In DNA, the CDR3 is TGCAGCGTTGAAGATAAGGCAGGGGGAGTCACAGATACGCAGTATTTT.

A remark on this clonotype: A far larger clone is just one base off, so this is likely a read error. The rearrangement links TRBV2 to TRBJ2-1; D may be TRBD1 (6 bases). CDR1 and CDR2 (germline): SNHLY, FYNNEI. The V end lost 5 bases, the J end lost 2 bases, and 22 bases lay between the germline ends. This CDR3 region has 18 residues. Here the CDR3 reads CASSWGILSAGAYNEQFF. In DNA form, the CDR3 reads TGTGCCAGCAGTTGGGGCATTTTGTCGGCAGGGGCCTACAATGAGCAGTTCTTC.

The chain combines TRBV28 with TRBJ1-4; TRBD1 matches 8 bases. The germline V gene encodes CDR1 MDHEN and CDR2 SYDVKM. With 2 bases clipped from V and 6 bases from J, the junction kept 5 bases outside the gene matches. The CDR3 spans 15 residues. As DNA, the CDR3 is TGTGCCAGCAGTTTACCGCAGGGGGCGGATGAAAAACTGTTTTTT. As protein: CASSLPQGADEKLFF.

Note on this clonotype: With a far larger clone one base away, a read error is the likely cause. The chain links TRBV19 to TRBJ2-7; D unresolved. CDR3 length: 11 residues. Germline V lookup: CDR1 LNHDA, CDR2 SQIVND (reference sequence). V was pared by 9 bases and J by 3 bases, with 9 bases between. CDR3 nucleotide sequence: TGTGCCAGCAATGCTAACTACGAGCAGTACTTC. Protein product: CASNANYEQYF. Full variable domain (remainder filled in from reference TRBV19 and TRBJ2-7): DGGITQSPKYLFRKEGQNVTLSCEQNLNHDAMYWYRQDPGQGLRLIYYSQIVNDFQKGDIAEGYSVSREKKESFPLTVTSAQKNPTAFYLCASNANYEQYFGPGTRLTVT.

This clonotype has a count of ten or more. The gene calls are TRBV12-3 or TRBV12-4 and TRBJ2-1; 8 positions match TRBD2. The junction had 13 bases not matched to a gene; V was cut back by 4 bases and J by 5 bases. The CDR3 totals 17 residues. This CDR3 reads CASSSAPGLGRDNEQFF. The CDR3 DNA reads TGTGCCAGCAGTTCTGCCCCGGGACTAGGTCGGGACAATGAGCAGTTCTTC.

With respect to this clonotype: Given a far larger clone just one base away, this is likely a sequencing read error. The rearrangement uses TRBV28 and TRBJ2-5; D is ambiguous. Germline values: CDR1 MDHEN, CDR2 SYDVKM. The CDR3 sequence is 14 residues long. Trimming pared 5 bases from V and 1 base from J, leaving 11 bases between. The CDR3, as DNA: TGTGCCAGCAGTGATCCGGGTGCCCAAGAGACCCAGTACTTC. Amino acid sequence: CASSDPGAQETQYF.

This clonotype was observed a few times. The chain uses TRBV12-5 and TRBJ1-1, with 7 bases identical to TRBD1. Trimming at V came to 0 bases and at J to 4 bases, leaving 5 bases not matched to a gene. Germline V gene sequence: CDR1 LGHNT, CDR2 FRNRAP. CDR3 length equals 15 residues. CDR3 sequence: CASGLVTGVATEAFF. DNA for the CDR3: TGTGCTAGTGGTTTGGTAACAGGGGTCGCCACTGAAGCTTTCTTT.

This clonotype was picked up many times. In nucleotides, the CDR3 is TGTGCCAGCAGTTTCATGACGAGCACTGAAGCTTTCTTT. This sequence encodes CASSFMTSTEAFF. The V call is TRBV11-2, the J call TRBJ1-1; D is unresolved. The V end was cut by 6 bases, the J end by 4 bases, with 12 bases between. Germline loops: CDR1 SGHAT, CDR2 FQNNGV. The CDR3 loop spans 13 amino acids.

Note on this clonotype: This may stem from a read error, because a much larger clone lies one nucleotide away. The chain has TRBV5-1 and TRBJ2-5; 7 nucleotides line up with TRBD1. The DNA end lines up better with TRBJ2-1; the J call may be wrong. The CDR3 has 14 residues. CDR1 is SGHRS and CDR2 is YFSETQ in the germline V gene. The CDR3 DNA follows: TGCGCCAGCAGTCAAGAGGGGACAGAAGAGACCCAGTTCTTC. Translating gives CASSQEGTEETQFF.

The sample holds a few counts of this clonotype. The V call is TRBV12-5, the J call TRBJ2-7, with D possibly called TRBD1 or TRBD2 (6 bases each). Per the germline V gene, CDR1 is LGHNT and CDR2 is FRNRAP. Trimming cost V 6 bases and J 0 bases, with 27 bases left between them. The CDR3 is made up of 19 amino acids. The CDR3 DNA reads TGTGCTAGTGGAAAAGTAGGGGGGCTTGGAACAAATAGCTCCTACGAGCAGTACTTC. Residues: CASGKVGGLGTNSSYEQYF.

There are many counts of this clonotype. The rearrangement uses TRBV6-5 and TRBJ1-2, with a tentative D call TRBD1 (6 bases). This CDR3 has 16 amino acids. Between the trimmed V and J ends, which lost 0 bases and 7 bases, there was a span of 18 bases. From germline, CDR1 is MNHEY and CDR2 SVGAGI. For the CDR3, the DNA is TGTGCCAGCAGTTACTCAGGGACACGCTCACTCGCTGGCTACACCTTC. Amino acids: CASSYSGTRSLAGYTF.

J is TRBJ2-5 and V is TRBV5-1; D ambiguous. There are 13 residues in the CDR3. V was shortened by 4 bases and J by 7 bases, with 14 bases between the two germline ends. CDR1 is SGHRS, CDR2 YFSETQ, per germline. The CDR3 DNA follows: TGCGCCAGCAGCCCCTACAACGGCGGGACCCAGTACTTC. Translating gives CASSPYNGGTQYF.

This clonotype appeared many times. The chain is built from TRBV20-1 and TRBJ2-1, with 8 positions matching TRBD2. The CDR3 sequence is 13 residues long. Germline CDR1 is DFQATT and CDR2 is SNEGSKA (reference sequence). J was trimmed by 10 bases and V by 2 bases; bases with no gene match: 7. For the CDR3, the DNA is TGCAGTGCTAGAAGGAGCGGGAGCTGGGAGCAGTTCTTC. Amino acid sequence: CSARRSGSWEQFF.

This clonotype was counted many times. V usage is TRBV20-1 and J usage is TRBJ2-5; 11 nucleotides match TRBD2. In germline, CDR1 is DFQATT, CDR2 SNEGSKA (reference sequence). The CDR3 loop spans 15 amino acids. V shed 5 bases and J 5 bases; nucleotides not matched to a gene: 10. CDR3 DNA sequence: TGCAGTGCTGAGATAGCGGGAGGGCCAGCGGAGACCCAGTACTTC. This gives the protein CSAEIAGGPAETQYF.

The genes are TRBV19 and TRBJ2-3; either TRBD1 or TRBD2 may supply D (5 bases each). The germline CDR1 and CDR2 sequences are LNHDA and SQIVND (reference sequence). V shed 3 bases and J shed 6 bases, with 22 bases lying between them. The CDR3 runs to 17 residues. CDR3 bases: TGTGCCAGTAGTATGGGACCAGTATCTAATATGGGGGATACGCAGTATTTT. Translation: CASSMGPVSNMGDTQYF.

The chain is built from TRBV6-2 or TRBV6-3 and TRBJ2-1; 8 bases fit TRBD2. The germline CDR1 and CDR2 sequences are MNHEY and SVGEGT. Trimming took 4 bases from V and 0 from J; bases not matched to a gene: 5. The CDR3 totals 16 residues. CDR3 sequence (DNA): TGTGCCAGCAGTTCACGACTAGCGAGCTCCTACAATGAGCAGTTCTTC. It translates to CASSSRLASSYNEQFF.

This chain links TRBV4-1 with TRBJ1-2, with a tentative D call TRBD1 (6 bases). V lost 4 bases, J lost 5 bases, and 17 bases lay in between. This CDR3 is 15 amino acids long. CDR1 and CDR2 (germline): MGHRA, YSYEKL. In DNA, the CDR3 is TGCGCCAGCAGCCGATTGCCGGATCAGGGGTATGGCTACACCTTC. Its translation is CASSRLPDQGYGYTF.

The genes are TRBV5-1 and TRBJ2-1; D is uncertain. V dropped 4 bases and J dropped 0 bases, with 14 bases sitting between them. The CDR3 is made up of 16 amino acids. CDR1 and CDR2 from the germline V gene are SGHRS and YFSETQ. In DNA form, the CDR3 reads TGCGCCAGCAGCGCTATCCCTAGAGGCTCCTACAATGAGCAGTTCTTC. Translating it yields CASSAIPRGSYNEQFF. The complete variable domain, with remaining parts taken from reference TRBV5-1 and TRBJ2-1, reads KAGVTQTPRYLIKTRGQQVTLSCSPISGHRSVSWYQQTPGQGLQFLFEYFSETQRNKGNFPGRFSGRQFSNSRSEMNVSTLELGDSALYLCASSAIPRGSYNEQFFGPGTRLTVL.

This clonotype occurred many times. The CDR3 DNA follows: TGTGCCAGCAGTTTAGGAGCTGTGGGGGGCTACACCTTC. This sequence encodes CASSLGAVGGYTF. This chain connects TRBV12-3 or TRBV12-4 to TRBJ1-2; no firm D call. V was clipped by 1 base and J by 8 bases, with 11 bases between them. The CDR3 is made up of 13 amino acids.

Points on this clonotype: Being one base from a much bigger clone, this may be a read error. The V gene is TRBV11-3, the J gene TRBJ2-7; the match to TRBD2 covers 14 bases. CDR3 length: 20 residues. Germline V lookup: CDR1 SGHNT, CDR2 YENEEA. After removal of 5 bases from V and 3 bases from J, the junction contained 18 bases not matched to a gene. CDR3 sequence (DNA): TGTGCCAGCAGCCAAGTAGTGGGACTAGCGGGAGCGGCGGGCTTCTACGAGCAGTACTTC. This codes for CASSQVVGLAGAAGFYEQYF.

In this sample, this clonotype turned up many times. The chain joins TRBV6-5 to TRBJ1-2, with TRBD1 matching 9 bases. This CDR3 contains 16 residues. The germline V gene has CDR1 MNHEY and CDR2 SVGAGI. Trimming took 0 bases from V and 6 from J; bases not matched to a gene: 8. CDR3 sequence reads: CASSYSKTGQGDGYTF. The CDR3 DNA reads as TGTGCCAGCAGTTACTCGAAAACGGGACAGGGCGATGGCTACACCTTC.

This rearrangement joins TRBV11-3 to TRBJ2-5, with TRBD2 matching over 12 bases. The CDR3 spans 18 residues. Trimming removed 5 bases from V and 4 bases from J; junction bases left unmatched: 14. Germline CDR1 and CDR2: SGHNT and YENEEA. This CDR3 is CASSNPPSGREARETQYF. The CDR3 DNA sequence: TGTGCCAGCAGCAACCCCCCTAGCGGGAGGGAGGCCCGAGAGACCCAGTACTTC.

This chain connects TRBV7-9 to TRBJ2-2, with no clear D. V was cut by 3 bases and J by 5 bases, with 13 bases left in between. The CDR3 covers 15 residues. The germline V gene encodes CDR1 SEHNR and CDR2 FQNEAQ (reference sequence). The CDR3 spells CASSFPGTGTGELFF. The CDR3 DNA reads TGTGCCAGCAGCTTCCCGGGCACGGGTACCGGGGAGCTGTTTTTT.

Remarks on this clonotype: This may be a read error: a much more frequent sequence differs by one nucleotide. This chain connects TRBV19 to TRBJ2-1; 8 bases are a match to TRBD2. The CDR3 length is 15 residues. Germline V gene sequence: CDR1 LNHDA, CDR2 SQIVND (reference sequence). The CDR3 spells CASSIGAGVDNEQSF. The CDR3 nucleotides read TGTGCCAGTAGTATAGGAGCGGGAGTGGATAATGAGCAGTCCTTC.

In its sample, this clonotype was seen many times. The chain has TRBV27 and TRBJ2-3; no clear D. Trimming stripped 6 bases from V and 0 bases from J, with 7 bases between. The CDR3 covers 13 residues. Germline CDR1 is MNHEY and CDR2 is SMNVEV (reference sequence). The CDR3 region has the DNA TGTGCCAGCAGCGCATCTAGCACAGATACGCAGTATTTT. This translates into CASSASSTDTQYF.

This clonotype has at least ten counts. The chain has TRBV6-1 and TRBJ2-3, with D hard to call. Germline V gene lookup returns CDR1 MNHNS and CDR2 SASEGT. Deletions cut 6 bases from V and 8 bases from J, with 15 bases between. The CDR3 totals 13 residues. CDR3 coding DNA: TGTGCCAGCAGCTTAGGACCCTCCCGTACGCAGTATTTT. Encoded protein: CASSLGPSRTQYF.

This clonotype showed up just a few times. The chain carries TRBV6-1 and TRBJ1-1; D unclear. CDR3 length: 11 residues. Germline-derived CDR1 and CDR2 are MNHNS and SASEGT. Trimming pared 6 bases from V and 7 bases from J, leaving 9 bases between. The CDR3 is CASSRRGEAFF. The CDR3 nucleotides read TGTGCCAGCAGCCGGCGTGGTGAAGCTTTCTTT.

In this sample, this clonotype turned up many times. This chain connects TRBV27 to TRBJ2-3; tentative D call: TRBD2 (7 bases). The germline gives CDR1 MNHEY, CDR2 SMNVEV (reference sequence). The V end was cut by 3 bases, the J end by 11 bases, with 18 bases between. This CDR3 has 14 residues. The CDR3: CASSFQRDTGRQYF. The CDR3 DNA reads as TGTGCCAGCAGTTTCCAGCGGGACACCGGCAGGCAGTATTTT.

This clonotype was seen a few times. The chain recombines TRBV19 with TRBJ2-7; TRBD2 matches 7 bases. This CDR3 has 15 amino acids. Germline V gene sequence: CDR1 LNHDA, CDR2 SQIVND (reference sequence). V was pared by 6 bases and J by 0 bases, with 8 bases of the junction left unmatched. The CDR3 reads CASSTYGRSSYEQYF. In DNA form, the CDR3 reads TGTGCCAGTAGCACTTACGGGAGGAGCTCCTACGAGCAGTACTTC. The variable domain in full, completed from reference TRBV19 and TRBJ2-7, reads DGGITQSPKYLFRKEGQNVTLSCEQNLNHDAMYWYRQDPGQGLRLIYYSQIVNDFQKGDIAEGYSVSREKKESFPLTVTSAQKNPTAFYLCASSTYGRSSYEQYFGPGTRLTVT.

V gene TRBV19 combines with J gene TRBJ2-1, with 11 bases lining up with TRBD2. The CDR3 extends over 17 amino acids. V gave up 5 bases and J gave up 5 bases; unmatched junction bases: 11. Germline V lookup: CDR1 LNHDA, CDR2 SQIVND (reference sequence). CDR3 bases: TGTGCCAGTAGTCCTCTAGCGGGAGGACGAACCCACAATGAGCAGTTCTTC. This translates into CASSPLAGGRTHNEQFF.